The 9 T cell receptor beta chains below come from one sample, sequenced in a study of blood T cell repertoires in COVID-19. TCRdb keeps only in-frame clones here, not all; method: immunoSEQ multiplex PCR. The sample carries around 94,000 clones, about 86% recorded once. The sequencing input was peripheral blood. The receptors come from an elderly man with acute or convalescent COVID-19.

The chain joins TRBV7-2 to TRBJ2-1; 14 bases are shared with TRBD2. CDR1 and CDR2 from the germline V gene are SGHTA and FQGNSA. The V segment lost 2 bases and the J segment 8 bases; nucleotides outside the gene matches: 5. The CDR3 sequence is 16 residues long. CDR3 nucleotide sequence: TGTGCCAGCAGCTTACGACTAGCGGGGGGGAGGGATGAGCAGTTCTTC. Amino acid sequence: CASSLRLAGGRDEQFF. Full variable domain (rest looked up from reference TRBV7-2 and TRBJ2-1): GAGVSQSPSNKVTEKGKDVELRCDPISGHTALYWYRQSLGQGLEFLIYFQGNSAPDKSGLPSDRFSAERTGGSVSTLTIQRTQQEDSAVYLCASSLRLAGGRDEQFFGPGTRLTVL.

The V and J genes are TRBV7-2 and TRBJ2-5, with 8 positions matching TRBD1. The germline CDR1 and CDR2 sequences are SGHTA and FQGNSA. V lost 2 bases to trimming and J lost 5 bases; unmatched junction nucleotides: 4. There are 14 residues in the CDR3. Here the CDR3 reads CASSLQGARETQYF. The DNA of the CDR3 is TGTGCCAGCAGCTTACAGGGGGCAAGGGAGACCCAGTACTTC.

This clone was counted once. This sequence joins TRBV19 and TRBJ2-2; D may be TRBD1 (7 bases). The CDR3 is 14 residues long. Per the germline V gene, CDR1 is LNHDA and CDR2 is SQIVND (reference sequence). Deletions cut 7 bases from V and 4 bases from J, with 13 bases between. The DNA of the CDR3 is TGTGCCAGTAACCCAGGGGGAGGCACCGGGGAGCTGTTTTTT. It is translated as CASNPGGGTGELFF.

This chain uses TRBV7-2 with TRBJ1-4; perhaps TRBD1 as D (6 bases). V shed 1 base and J shed 6 bases, with 15 bases lying between them. CDR1 and CDR2 (germline): SGHTA, FQGNSA. This CDR3 has 16 residues. The CDR3 loop is CASSLGPGTTDEKLFF. The CDR3 bases are TGTGCCAGCAGCTTAGGGCCCGGGACAACGGATGAAAAACTGTTTTTT.

This chain uses TRBV28 with TRBJ2-2; TRBD1 matches 7 bases. CDR3 length: 17 residues. J was trimmed by 4 bases and V by 5 bases; bases with no gene match: 13. In germline, CDR1 is MDHEN, CDR2 SYDVKM. CDR3: CASSIPGRGGITGELFF. DNA for the CDR3: TGTGCCAGCAGTATCCCGGGTAGAGGGGGCATCACCGGGGAGCTGTTTTTT. The full variable domain, rest sourced from reference TRBV28 and TRBJ2-2, is DVKVTQSSRYLVKRTGEKVFLECVQDMDHENMFWYRQDPGLGLRLIYFSYDVKMKEKGDIPEGYSVSREKKERFSLILESASTNQTSMYLCASSIPGRGGITGELFFGEGSRLTVL.

V is TRBV7-9 and J is TRBJ2-5; 8 bases match TRBD1. Per germline, CDR1 SEHNR and CDR2 FQNEAQ (reference sequence). J was trimmed by 5 bases and V by 5 bases; bases with no gene match: 13. The CDR3 has 16 residues. This CDR3 reads CASSPGQDLWGETQYF. Written as DNA, the CDR3 is TGTGCCAGCAGCCCGGGACAGGACCTATGGGGGGAGACCCAGTACTTC.

The gene calls are TRBV7-8 and TRBJ2-2, with 8 bases lining up with TRBD2. The CDR3 is 16 amino acids. Germline V gene lookup returns CDR1 SGHVS and CDR2 FQNEAQ. Unmatched junction bases numbered 2, after V lost 1 base and J lost 1 base. The CDR3 sequence is CASSLGAGGNTGELFF. For the CDR3, the DNA is TGTGCCAGCAGCTTAGGCGCGGGAGGGAACACCGGGGAGCTGTTTTTT.

The chain carries TRBV4-3 and TRBJ2-1, with D perhaps matching TRBD2 (5 bases). This CDR3 has 15 residues. Germline V gives CDR1 LGHNA, CDR2 YSLEER. V lost 0 bases and J 7 bases, leaving 13 bases between the germline ends. For the CDR3, the DNA is TGCGCCAGCAGCCAAGATTACCGGGATTGGAATGAGCAGTTCTTC. Protein sequence: CASSQDYRDWNEQFF.

The rearrangement joins TRBV12-3 or TRBV12-4 to TRBJ2-2; maybe TRBD1 (5 bases). V lost 6 bases to trimming and J lost 7 bases, with 12 bases between them. The CDR3 length is 13 residues. Here the CDR3 DNA reads TGTGCCAGCAGCCGCAGGGTTGGCGGGGAGCTGTTTTTT. Its protein is CASSRRVGGELFF.